Presented here are 31 T cell receptor beta chains from one specimen sequenced in a study of identical twins. TCRdb used MiXCR to reprocess the 5' RACE reads, holding one entry per CDR3 protein. This table has around 470,000 distinct CDR3 sequences, over 12% appearing once. The sample also formed part of further work on yellow fever vaccine responses in identical twins.

The specimen sequenced was CD4+ T cells sorted from blood. These receptors were taken from a woman aged 18-29 years in good health.

In the case of this clonotype: The germline gene is not matched at one end of the junction; a read error may be the cause. The genes are TRBV6-2 or TRBV6-3 and TRBJ2-2; the match to TRBD1 covers 7 bases. CDR3 size: 15 residues. CDR1 MNHEY and CDR2 SVGEGT come from the germline V gene. The CDR3 is CASSKDRPNTGEPFF. DNA for the CDR3: TGTGCCAGCAGTAAGGACAGGCCGAACACCGGGGAGCCGTTTTTT.

This clonotype was seen a few times. This chain joins TRBV6-2 or TRBV6-3 and TRBJ2-5; D may be TRBD1 (6 bases). The V gene lost 2 bases and the J gene lost 5 bases, with 12 bases spanning the gap. CDR3 size: 14 residues. Germline CDR1 MNHEY, CDR2 SVGEGT. CDR3 bases: TGTGCCAGCAGTTACCGGACAGTAACCGAGACCCAGTACTTC. This gives the protein CASSYRTVTETQYF.

CDR3 in amino acids: CSAGASGRADTQYF. In DNA, the CDR3 is TGCAGTGCCGGCGCTAGCGGGAGGGCAGATACGCAGTATTTT. The chain employs TRBV20-1 and TRBJ2-3, with 12 bases matching TRBD2. The CDR3 length is 14 residues. Per the germline V gene, CDR1 is DFQATT and CDR2 is SNEGSKA (reference sequence). The V gene end was trimmed by 6 bases and the J gene end by 4 bases; junction bases not matched to a gene: 5.

V and J are TRBV12-3 or TRBV12-4 and TRBJ1-1; D gene ambiguous. Deletions cut 0 bases from V and 1 base from J, with 9 bases between. This CDR3 is built from 15 residues. This CDR3 reads CASSLAITRNTEAFF. CDR3 sequence (DNA): TGTGCCAGCAGTTTAGCGATAACCAGGAACACTGAAGCTTTCTTT.

This clonotype was counted between two and nine times. This chain joins TRBV11-2 and TRBJ2-3; 7 nucleotides agree with TRBD2. CDR3 length: 16 residues. V shed 1 base, J shed 3 bases, and the junction held 7 bases outside the gene matches. From germline, CDR1 is SGHAT and CDR2 FQNNGV. The CDR3: CASSLVGASGTDTQYF. The CDR3 DNA follows: TGTGCCAGCAGCTTAGTTGGGGCTAGCGGTACAGATACGCAGTATTTT.

This clonotype was detected ten times or more. The V and J genes are TRBV12-3 or TRBV12-4 and TRBJ2-6; perhaps TRBD2 as D (6 bases). Trimming left V 4 bases short and J 0 bases short, with 7 bases between. This CDR3 has 15 amino acids. CDR3 residues: CASSWDFSGANVLTF. DNA of the CDR3: TGTGCCAGCAGTTGGGACTTCTCTGGGGCCAACGTCCTGACTTTC.

This clonotype was recorded a few times. The rearrangement links TRBV12-3 or TRBV12-4 to TRBJ2-1; 7 nucleotides match TRBD1. CDR3 length: 12 residues. V lost 5 bases to trimming and J lost 9 bases; unmatched junction nucleotides: 4. The CDR3 region is CASSQGGPEQFF. The CDR3 DNA sequence: TGTGCCAGCAGTCAAGGGGGCCCTGAGCAGTTCTTC.

The rearrangement joins TRBV18 to TRBJ2-7; 9 positions match TRBD1. The germline gives CDR1 KGHSH, CDR2 LQKENI. There are 15 residues in the CDR3. Losses at the gene ends were 2 bases for V and 4 bases for J; bases not matched to a gene: 6. The CDR3: CASSPGGTGLYEQYF. Written as DNA, the CDR3 is TGTGCCAGCTCACCAGGGGGGACAGGGCTTTACGAGCAGTACTTC.

This clonotype was found a few times. V gene TRBV12-3 or TRBV12-4 combines with J gene TRBJ2-1; tentatively, D is TRBD1 (5 bases). Trimming took 8 bases from V and 4 from J, leaving 9 bases between them. CDR3 length: 12 residues. This CDR3 is CASGRQYNEQFF. The CDR3 DNA is TGTGCCAGCGGACGACAGTACAATGAGCAGTTCTTC.

This clonotype was seen only a few times. The chain links TRBV14 to TRBJ2-2; possibly TRBD2 for D (5 bases). Trimming shortened V by 3 bases and J by 4 bases, and 9 bases separated the two germline ends. CDR1 and CDR2 from the germline V gene are SGHDN and FVKESK. The CDR3 consists of 14 residues. DNA of the CDR3: TGTGCCAGCAGCCATCTTCGGGGCACCGGGGAGCTGTTTTTT. Its translation is CASSHLRGTGELFF.

This clonotype was observed a handful of times. The chain links TRBV28 to TRBJ2-7; 10 bases align to TRBD2. The germline gives CDR1 MDHEN, CDR2 SYDVKM. CDR3 length: 15 residues. V trimming: 6 bases; J trimming: 0 bases; junction bases outside the gene matches: 5. Here the CDR3 reads CASRLTSGNSYEQYF. As DNA, the CDR3 is TGTGCCAGCAGGCTAACTAGCGGGAACTCCTACGAGCAGTACTTC. Drawing the rest from reference TRBV28 and TRBJ2-7, the complete variable domain is DVKVTQSSRYLVKRTGEKVFLECVQDMDHENMFWYRQDPGLGLRLIYFSYDVKMKEKGDIPEGYSVSREKKERFSLILESASTNQTSMYLCASRLTSGNSYEQYFGPGTRLTVT.

CDR3 nucleotides: TGTGCCAGCACAGACCGGGTGCATTCTTCTGGCTACACCTTC. Amino acid sequence: CASTDRVHSSGYTF. The V call is TRBV12-3 or TRBV12-4, the J call TRBJ1-2, with D unclear. V lost 7 bases to trimming and J lost 7 bases, with 19 bases between them. CDR3 length: 14 amino acids.

The genes are TRBV12-3 or TRBV12-4 and TRBJ1-1; 8 nucleotides line up with TRBD1. The CDR3 length is 14 residues. Trimming cost V 5 bases and J 6 bases; bases outside gene matches: 8. CDR3 loop: CASSPRTGRAEAFF. Written as DNA, the CDR3 is TGTGCCAGCAGTCCCCGGACAGGGCGCGCTGAAGCTTTCTTT.

This clonotype showed up just a few times. V is TRBV12-3 or TRBV12-4 and J is TRBJ1-1; a weak D match, TRBD1 (6 bases). Trimming removed 5 bases at V and 1 base at J, with 14 bases between. This CDR3 comprises 15 residues. The chain's CDR3 is CASSTLGGANTEAFF. As DNA, the CDR3 is TGTGCCAGCAGTACCCTCGGGGGCGCGAACACTGAAGCTTTCTTT.

Only a few counts were recorded for this clonotype. This chain links TRBV12-3 or TRBV12-4 with TRBJ2-1; 14 nucleotides match TRBD2. V trimming: 5 bases; J trimming: 12 bases; junction bases outside the gene matches: 6. This CDR3 contains 14 residues. CDR3 region: CASSQGTSGSRQFF. CDR3 bases: TGTGCCAGCAGTCAGGGGACTAGCGGGAGTAGGCAGTTCTTC.

The V call is TRBV5-1, the J call TRBJ2-2, with 7 positions matching TRBD2. The ends lost 6 bases at V and 6 bases at J; junction bases unmatched: 17. This CDR3 region has 17 residues. Germline CDR1 is SGHRS and CDR2 is YFSETQ. CDR3: CASMFGNQAGSAGELFF. The CDR3 DNA reads as TGCGCCAGCATGTTTGGGAACCAAGCGGGATCGGCCGGGGAGCTGTTTTTT.

In this sample, this clonotype turned up a few times. This rearrangement joins TRBV5-6 to TRBJ1-1; D is possibly TRBD1 (5 bases). With 5 bases removed from V and 1 base from J, the gap between germline ends came to 12 bases. Germline CDR1 reads SGHDT; CDR2 reads YYEEEE. The CDR3 has 14 residues. CDR3 region: CASRLPGANTEAFF. Here the CDR3 DNA reads TGTGCCAGCAGACTCCCCGGGGCGAACACTGAAGCTTTCTTT.

This clonotype came up a few times. The genes are TRBV29-1 and TRBJ2-1, with a tentative D call TRBD1 (7 bases). Trimming left V 6 bases short and J 12 bases short, with 24 bases between. The length of the CDR3 is 14 residues. Germline values: CDR1 SQVTM, CDR2 ANQGSEA. CDR3 amino acids: CSVVQGPGLSGQFF. The DNA for the CDR3 is TGCAGCGTAGTACAGGGGCCGGGACTCTCGGGGCAGTTCTTC.

The chain employs TRBV19 and TRBJ2-1, with TRBD2 matching 10 bases. The V segment lost 5 bases and the J segment 15 bases; nucleotides outside the gene matches: 10. The germline CDR1 and CDR2 sequences are LNHDA and SQIVND (reference sequence). The CDR3 consists of 13 residues. CDR3: CASSVLPGLAPFF. The DNA of the CDR3 is TGTGCCAGTAGTGTCCTACCGGGACTAGCGCCGTTCTTC. Based on the CDR3 plus reference TRBV19 and TRBJ2-1, the full variable domain is DGGITQSPKYLFRKEGQNVTLSCEQNLNHDAMYWYRQDPGQGLRLIYYSQIVNDFQKGDIAEGYSVSREKKESFPLTVTSAQKNPTAFYLCASSVLPGLAPFFGPGTRLTVL.

The rearrangement links TRBV18 to TRBJ2-1, with 10 bases lining up with TRBD2. Per the germline V gene, CDR1 is KGHSH and CDR2 is LQKENI. Trimming removed 1 base from V and 4 bases from J; junction bases left unmatched: 4. This CDR3 contains 16 residues. Here the CDR3 reads CASSPLAGGSYNEQFF. The CDR3, as DNA: TGTGCCAGCTCACCACTAGCGGGAGGATCTTACAATGAGCAGTTCTTC.

Many counts were recorded for this clonotype. The chain couples TRBV2 to TRBJ2-7; possibly TRBD2 for D (6 bases). CDR3 length: 13 residues. Trimming removed 3 bases at V and 3 bases at J, with 9 bases between. Germline V lookup: CDR1 SNHLY, CDR2 FYNNEI. The DNA for the CDR3 is TGTGCCAGCAGTGACGGGGGACGCTACGAGCAGTACTTC. It yields the protein CASSDGGRYEQYF.

CDR3 sequence: CATSETVANQPQHF. Written as DNA, the CDR3 is TGTGCCACCAGTGAGACAGTCGCCAATCAGCCCCAGCATTTT. The chain is built from TRBV24-1 and TRBJ1-5, with D tentatively TRBD1 (5 bases). Germline CDR1 is KGHDR and CDR2 is SFDVKD. The CDR3 length is 14 residues. V lost 4 bases, J lost 3 bases, and 9 bases lay in between.

V usage is TRBV5-1 and J usage is TRBJ2-1; D ambiguous. Germline assignment: CDR1 SGHRS and CDR2 YFSETQ. Trimming stripped 2 bases from V and 7 bases from J, with 10 bases between. The CDR3 sequence is 13 residues long. CDR3 amino acids: CASSLGKGNEQFF. Here the CDR3 DNA reads TGCGCCAGCAGCTTAGGCAAAGGGAATGAGCAGTTCTTC.

The chain recombines TRBV10-3 with TRBJ2-7; maybe TRBD2 (6 bases). Germline V gene lookup returns CDR1 ENHRY and CDR2 SYGVKD. V shed 0 bases and J shed 3 bases, with 9 bases lying between them. This CDR3 is 14 amino acids long. In nucleotides, the CDR3 is TGTGCCATCAGTGAGTCGGGCGGGGTCTACGAGCAGTACTTC. It translates to CAISESGGVYEQYF.

This clonotype was recorded a few times. CDR3 sequence (DNA): TGCAGTGCTAGAGATAGAAGCGGGAGTGTTTACGAGCAGTACTTC. This encodes CSARDRSGSVYEQYF. The chain carries TRBV20-1 and TRBJ2-7, with TRBD2 identical over 8 bases. With 0 bases clipped from V and 4 bases from J, the junction kept 8 bases outside the gene matches. CDR1 and CDR2 (germline): DFQATT, SNEGSKA (reference sequence). This CDR3 comprises 15 residues.

The table lists this clonotype with a few counts. This sequence joins TRBV7-8 and TRBJ2-7; no clear D gene. The germline V gene has CDR1 SGHVS and CDR2 FQNEAQ. V was shortened by 1 base and J by 5 bases, with 9 bases between the two germline ends. The CDR3 covers 13 residues. The CDR3 DNA follows: TGTGCCAGCAGCTTAGGTATTGGGAACGAGCAGTACTTC. It encodes CASSLGIGNEQYF.

This clonotype turned up a few times. The chain couples TRBV6-6 to TRBJ2-1, with 7 bases matching TRBD2. The ends lost 7 bases at V and 4 bases at J; junction bases unmatched: 4. CDR3 length: 13 residues. Germline V CDR1 and CDR2: MNHNY, SVGAGI (reference sequence). The CDR3 protein is CASNAGVYNEQFF. CDR3 sequence (DNA): TGTGCCAGCAATGCGGGGGTATACAATGAGCAGTTCTTC.

A remark on this clonotype: This may be a read error: a much more frequent sequence differs by one nucleotide. The chain has TRBV3-1 and TRBJ2-7, with 8 bases that match TRBD1. The junction had 6 bases not matched to a gene; V was cut back by 10 bases and J by 4 bases. CDR1 and CDR2 from the germline V gene are LGHDT and YNNKEL (reference sequence). The CDR3 runs 12 residues. The CDR3 is CAMQGQAYEQYF. The CDR3 region has the DNA TGTGCCATGCAGGGACAGGCGTACGAGCAGTACTTC.

This clonotype was found many times. The chain joins TRBV6-5 to TRBJ2-1; 8 positions match TRBD2. V lost 4 bases and J lost 3; bases outside the gene matches: 5. CDR1 is MNHEY and CDR2 is SVGAGI in the germline V gene. The CDR3 totals 15 residues. CDR3 DNA: TGTGCCAGCAGTTCTGAGCGGGGGAGCTACAATGAGCAGTTCTTC. This codes for CASSSERGSYNEQFF.

This clonotype was seen repeatedly, ten times or more. The genes are TRBV12-3 or TRBV12-4 and TRBJ1-1; D is perhaps TRBD1 (6 bases). The CDR3 is made up of 13 amino acids. The ends were cut back, 5 bases at V and 4 bases at J, with 11 bases in the middle. CDR3 in DNA: TGTGCCAGCAGTACCAGGGGCTCCACTGAAGCTTTCTTT. As protein: CASSTRGSTEAFF.

V usage is TRBV5-1 and J usage is TRBJ2-2, with 7 bases aligning to TRBD1. This CDR3 spans 13 amino acids. V shed 8 bases, J shed 11 bases, and the junction held 12 bases outside the gene matches. Germline V gene data show CDR1 as SGHRS and CDR2 as YFSETQ. This CDR3 reads CASAGTALGELFF. DNA of the CDR3: TGCGCCAGTGCCGGGACAGCGCTCGGAGAGCTGTTTTTT. The full variable domain, completed using reference TRBV5-1 and TRBJ2-2, is KAGVTQTPRYLIKTRGQQVTLSCSPISGHRSVSWYQQTPGQGLQFLFEYFSETQRNKGNFPGRFSGRQFSNSRSEMNVSTLELGDSALYLCASAGTALGELFFGEGSRLTVL.